A single sample gave rise to the 17 T cell receptor beta chains below, sequenced in a study of CD8+ T cells in alopecia areata (dated by TCRdb to 2017 to 2018). The library was generated by the immunoSEQ multiplex PCR assay. For TCR sequencing, RNA was extracted from every sample and reverse transcribed into cDNA to serve as template. The clones in this table, taken by TCRdb from immuneACCESS, are in-frame only. Not every clone is retained; where verified, under half of the shortfall comes from an unresolved V gene, and the cause of the rest is unknown. A total of approximately 180,000 clones appear in this sample, approximately 67% of them only once. The ten largest account for roughly 1.3% of the sample. The treatment or condition label of this sample denotes: oral pan-JAK inhibitor, 5-10 mg twice daily. The source was CD4+ T cells sorted from blood, collected between weeks 47 and 50, from a patient treated with tofacitinib. All receptors derive from a human donor with alopecia areata.

The chain recombines TRBV15 with TRBJ1-1; 8 bases are a match to TRBD1. This CDR3 has 17 amino acids. Trimming at V came to 0 bases and at J to 1 base, leaving 7 bases not matched to a gene. The germline CDR1 and CDR2 sequences are LNHNV and YYDKDF (reference sequence). CDR3 bases: TGTGCCACCAGCAGAGATCAAGACAGGGGTGCGAACACTGAAGCTTTCTTT. Translated: CATSRDQDRGANTEAFF.

Many counts were recorded for this clone. J is TRBJ1-2 and V is TRBV2, with TRBD1 as a possible D gene (5 bases). CDR3 length: 14 amino acids. V shed 7 bases and J shed 4 bases, with 16 bases lying between them. CDR1 is SNHLY and CDR2 is FYNNEI in the germline V gene. The CDR3 spells CASTRSGASYGYTF. CDR3 nucleotide sequence: TGTGCCAGCACTCGATCCGGGGCGAGCTATGGCTACACCTTC. Full variable domain (rest looked up from reference TRBV2 and TRBJ1-2): EPEVTQTPSHQVTQMGQEVILRCVPISNHLYFYWYRQILGQKVEFLVSFYNNEISEKSEIFDDQFSVERPDGSNFTLKIRSTKLEDSAMYFCASTRSGASYGYTFGSGTRLTVV.

A few counts support this clone. The rearrangement uses TRBV2 and TRBJ1-4; 8 bases are a match to TRBD1. J was trimmed by 5 bases and V by 4 bases; bases with no gene match: 9. Germline CDR1 SNHLY, CDR2 FYNNEI. The CDR3 runs 16 residues. The CDR3 DNA follows: TGTGCCAGCAGTGGGAGAATGGGACAGGTCAATGAAAAACTGTTTTTT. It encodes CASSGRMGQVNEKLFF.

This clone has a handful of counts. The chain links TRBV11-2 to TRBJ2-7; 7 positions agree with TRBD1. The CDR3 is 14 amino acids. Germline CDR1 is SGHAT and CDR2 is FQNNGV. The V segment lost 5 bases and the J segment 2 bases; nucleotides outside the gene matches: 6. The CDR3, as DNA: TGTGCCAGCAGCCAAACGACAGGGCCCTACGAGCAGTACTTC. It is translated as CASSQTTGPYEQYF.

This chain joins TRBV13 and TRBJ2-2; 7 nucleotides agree with TRBD1. Germline CDR1 is PRHDT and CDR2 is FYEKMQ (reference sequence). Trimming at V came to 7 bases and at J to 8 bases, leaving 7 bases not matched to a gene. The CDR3 runs to 13 residues. The CDR3 is CASTQGVGGELFF. CDR3 nucleotide sequence: TGTGCCAGCACCCAGGGGGTCGGTGGGGAGCTGTTTTTT.

This clone was picked up one time. CDR3 sequence: CAWGQGRFYEQYF. The CDR3 DNA reads as TGTGCCTGGGGACAGGGTCGTTTCTACGAGCAGTACTTC. The chain couples TRBV30 to TRBJ2-7; TRBD1 agrees at 8 bases. V lost 5 bases, J lost 3 bases, and 6 bases stayed unmatched. The CDR3 contains 13 residues. CDR1 is GTSNPN, CDR2 SVGIG, per germline (reference sequence).

This clone was seen only once. The chain carries TRBV4-3 and TRBJ1-5, with D possibly matching TRBD1 (5 bases). The germline V gene encodes CDR1 LGHNA and CDR2 YSLEER. The V end lost 0 bases, the J end lost 5 bases, and 11 bases lay between the germline ends. This CDR3 contains 15 residues. CDR3 nucleotide sequence: TGCGCCAGCAGCCAAGATCGGGGCGGAGATCAGCCCCAGCATTTT. It yields the protein CASSQDRGGDQPQHF.

The V and J genes are TRBV6-5 and TRBJ2-3; D may be TRBD2 (6 bases). CDR3 length: 14 amino acids. Looked up from germline, CDR1 is MNHEY and CDR2 is SVGAGI. V lost 10 bases and J 4 bases, leaving 18 bases between the germline ends. The CDR3 DNA reads as TGTGCCACCCGATTAGAGCGGGTCGCAGATACGCAGTATTTT. Translating gives CATRLERVADTQYF.

The chain uses TRBV4-3 and TRBJ2-7; D uncertain. Trimming cost V 0 bases and J 4 bases, with 13 bases left between them. Germline lookup yields CDR1 LGHNA and CDR2 YSLEER. The CDR3 sequence is 15 residues long. The CDR3 sequence: CASSQEYGRLYEQYF. DNA of the CDR3: TGCGCCAGCAGCCAAGAGTATGGCAGGTTATACGAGCAGTACTTC.

V and J are TRBV7-3 and TRBJ2-1; 9 bases line up with TRBD1. The CDR3 totals 14 residues. Germline CDR1 SGHTA, CDR2 FQGTGA. The V segment lost 5 bases and the J segment 4 bases; nucleotides outside the gene matches: 3. CDR3 in DNA: TGTGCCAGCAGCCCGACAGGGGGGTACAATGAGCAGTTCTTC. It codes for CASSPTGGYNEQFF.

This chain links TRBV2 with TRBJ2-2, with D possibly being TRBD2 (5 bases). The germline V gene encodes CDR1 SNHLY and CDR2 FYNNEI. The CDR3 runs 15 residues. Trimming took 7 bases from V and 4 from J, leaving 16 bases between them. The CDR3 bases are TGTGCCAGCACTGGTGACATGACTACCACCGGGGAGCTGTTTTTT. It encodes CASTGDMTTTGELFF.

V gene TRBV30 combines with J gene TRBJ1-2; 7 nucleotides agree with TRBD1. Trimming at V came to 1 base and at J to 1 base, leaving 6 bases not matched to a gene. Germline-derived CDR1 and CDR2 are GTSNPN and SVGIG (reference sequence). The CDR3 runs to 15 residues. The CDR3 is CAWSARDSFNYGYTF. The CDR3 nucleotides read TGTGCCTGGAGTGCCCGGGACAGCTTTAACTATGGCTACACCTTC.

This clone was counted a few times. The chain links TRBV9 to TRBJ1-1, with D unresolved. CDR3 length: 14 amino acids. V lost 3 bases to trimming and J lost 0 bases, with 9 bases between them. Germline CDR1 and CDR2: SGDLS and YYNGEE. This CDR3 reads CASSEAGLNTEAFF. The DNA of the CDR3 is TGTGCCAGCAGCGAGGCAGGACTGAACACTGAAGCTTTCTTT.

The chain recombines TRBV5-6 with TRBJ2-7; the D is unclear. The CDR3 spans 14 residues. The germline V gene encodes CDR1 SGHDT and CDR2 YYEEEE. Trimming took 4 bases from V and 2 from J, leaving 13 bases between them. The CDR3 is CASSRTLDPYEQYF. The CDR3 DNA reads TGTGCCAGCAGCCGTACTCTAGATCCCTACGAGCAGTACTTC.

As for this clone: This sample includes further DNA sequences coding for the same CDR3. This chain uses TRBV20-1 with TRBJ1-2; D is possibly TRBD1 (6 bases). Germline values: CDR1 DFQATT, CDR2 SNEGSKA (reference sequence). CDR3 length: 11 residues. V was cut by 3 bases and J by 4 bases, with 6 bases left in between. The CDR3 DNA is TGCAGTGCTAGGGACAGCTATGGCTACACCTTC. It encodes CSARDSYGYTF.

This clone was counted a few times. The V and J genes are TRBV19 and TRBJ2-1; 7 positions agree with TRBD1. The ends lost 6 bases at V and 0 bases at J; junction bases unmatched: 5. Looked up from germline, CDR1 is LNHDA and CDR2 is SQIVND (reference sequence). CDR3 length equals 15 residues. The CDR3 loop reads CASRRDSSSYNEQFF. The CDR3 nucleotides read TGTGCCAGTAGAAGGGACAGCAGCTCCTACAATGAGCAGTTCTTC.

The chain carries TRBV28 and TRBJ2-1, with no clear D. The length of the CDR3 is 15 residues. V shed 8 bases and J shed 5 bases, with 19 bases lying between them. From germline, CDR1 is MDHEN and CDR2 SYDVKM. CDR3: CASRRQALTNNEQFF. Written as DNA, the CDR3 is TGTGCCAGCCGTCGTCAGGCCCTAACCAACAATGAGCAGTTCTTC.